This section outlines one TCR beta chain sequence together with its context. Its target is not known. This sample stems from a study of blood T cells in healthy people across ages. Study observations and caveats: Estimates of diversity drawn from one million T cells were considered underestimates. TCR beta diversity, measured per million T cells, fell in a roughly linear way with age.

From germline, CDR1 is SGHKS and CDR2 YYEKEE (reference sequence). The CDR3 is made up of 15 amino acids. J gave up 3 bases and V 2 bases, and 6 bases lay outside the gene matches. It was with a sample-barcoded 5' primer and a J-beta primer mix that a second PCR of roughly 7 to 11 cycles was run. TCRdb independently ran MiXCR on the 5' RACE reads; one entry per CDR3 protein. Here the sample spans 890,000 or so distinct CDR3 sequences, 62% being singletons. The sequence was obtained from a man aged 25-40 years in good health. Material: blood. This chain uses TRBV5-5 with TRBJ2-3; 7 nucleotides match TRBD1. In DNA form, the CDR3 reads TGTGCCAGCAGCTTTGTAGGCAGGGGGACAGATACGCAGTATTTT. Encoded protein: CASSFVGRGTDTQYF.